This TCR beta chain is from a study of chemoradiotherapy in HPV16-positive cancers. Notes on the study in general: In HPV16-positive patients, HPV-responsive T-cell expansion tracked better recurrence-free survival. Non-HPV-specific T cells did not expand in tumors during treatment, whereas candidate HPV-specific clones and E7-related motifs did. Functional assays defining HPV-specific T cells used only two HPV16-positive patients.

The method was immunoSEQ multiplex PCR; TCRdb's version includes in-frame clones alone and lacks a portion of them. The repertoire holds tens of thousands of clones, nearly 90% seen once, with around 3.1% in the top ten. About this clone itself: Its antigen is still unknown.

The germline V gene has CDR1 LNHDA and CDR2 SQIVND (reference sequence). The CDR3 consists of 12 residues. Trimming stripped 5 bases from V and 0 bases from J, with 2 bases between. The material was blood, obtained from a patient who underwent chemoradiotherapy. This TCR was sampled from a human donor with HPV-associated anogenital cancer. The rearrangement links TRBV19 to TRBJ2-4; no reliable D call. CDR3 nucleotides: TGTGCCAGTAGTCAAGCCAAAAACATTCAGTACTTC. This encodes CASSQAKNIQYF.